These 2 T cell receptor beta chains originate from one sample sequenced in a study of T-cell reconstitution after alpha-beta-depleted transplantation in children. Researchers prepared the TCRbeta library using unique molecular identifiers, the study reports. TCRdb ran MiXCR on the PCR reads and lists one entry per CDR3 protein. The sample carries almost 250,000 distinct CDR3 sequences, under 30% recorded once. Here the sequenced sample was PBMCs, taken before TCRalphabeta/CD19-depleted stem cell transplant. These TCRs come from a girl aged 2 to 9 with Fanconi anemia, due to receive a stem cell transplant.

This clonotype has at least ten counts. The chain joins TRBV7-2 to TRBJ2-3; 11 bases map to TRBD2. Trimming took 5 bases from V and 5 from J; bases not matched to a gene: 0. The germline V gene encodes CDR1 SGHTA and CDR2 FQGNSA. The CDR3 sequence is 13 residues long. The CDR3 is CASSTSGGDTQYF. The CDR3 DNA sequence: TGTGCCAGCAGCACTAGCGGGGGAGATACGCAGTATTTT.

This clonotype was seen at least ten times. This chain joins TRBV7-8 and TRBJ1-1; D is uncertain. This CDR3 is built from 17 residues. Trimming took 1 base from V and 3 from J, leaving 18 bases between them. Germline V CDR1 and CDR2: SGHVS, FQNEAQ. CDR3 protein: CASSLVLGPLKDTEAFF. In nucleotides, the CDR3 is TGTGCCAGCAGCTTAGTTCTTGGGCCCTTGAAGGACACTGAAGCTTTCTTT.